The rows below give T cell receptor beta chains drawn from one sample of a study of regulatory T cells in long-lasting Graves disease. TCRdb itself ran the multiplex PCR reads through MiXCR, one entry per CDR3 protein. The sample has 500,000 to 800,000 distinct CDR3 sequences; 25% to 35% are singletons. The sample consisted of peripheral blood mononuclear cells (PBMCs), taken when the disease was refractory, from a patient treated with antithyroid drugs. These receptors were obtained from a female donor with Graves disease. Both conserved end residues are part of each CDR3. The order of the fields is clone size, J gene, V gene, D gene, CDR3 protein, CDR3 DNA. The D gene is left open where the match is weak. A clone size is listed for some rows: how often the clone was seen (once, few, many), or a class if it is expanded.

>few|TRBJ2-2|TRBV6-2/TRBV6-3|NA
CASREHTGELFF
TGTGCCAGCAGAGAACACACCGGGGAGCTGTTTTTT
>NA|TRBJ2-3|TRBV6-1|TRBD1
CASTGQGPSTDTQYF
TGTGCCAGCACGGGACAGGGGCCTAGCACAGATACGCAGTATTTT
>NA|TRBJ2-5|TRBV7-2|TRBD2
CASSQARGSQYF
TGTGCCAGCAGCCAGGCGCGGGGGTCCCAGTACTTC
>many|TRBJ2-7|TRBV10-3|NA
CAIRRGFEQYF
TGTGCCATCAGGAGGGGGTTCGAGCAGTACTTC
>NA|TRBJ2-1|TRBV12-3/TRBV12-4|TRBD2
CASRWGGNEQFF
TGTGCCAGCAGGTGGGGAGGGAATGAGCAGTTCTTC
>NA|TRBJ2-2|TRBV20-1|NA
CSARSNRELFF
TGCAGTGCTAGATCAAATCGGGAGCTGTTTTTT
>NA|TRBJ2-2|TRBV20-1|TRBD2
CSASRLSGRGTGELFF
TGCAGTGCTAGTCGTTTAAGCGGGAGAGGCACCGGGGAGCTGTTTTTT
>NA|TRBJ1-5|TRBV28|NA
CASSFIRQPQHF
TGTGCCAGCAGTTTCATCCGTCAGCCCCAGCATTTT
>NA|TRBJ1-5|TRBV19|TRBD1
CASNTGTGVQPQHF
TGTGCCAGTAACACCGGGACAGGGGTTCAGCCCCAGCATTTT
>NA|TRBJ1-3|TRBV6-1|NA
CASRDPIYF
TGTGCCAGCAGGGACCCCATATATTTT
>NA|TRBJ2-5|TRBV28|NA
CASRVSRVGEAQYF
TGTGCCAGCAGGGTCTCGCGGGTTGGTGAGGCCCAGTACTTC
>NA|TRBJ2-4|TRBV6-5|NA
CASSYGGGERNIQYF
TGTGCCAGCAGTTACGGAGGGGGGGAGAGAAACATTCAGTACTTC
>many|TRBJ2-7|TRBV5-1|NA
CASSLVGPYEQYF
TGTGCCAGCAGCTTAGTGGGACCCTACGAGCAGTACTTC
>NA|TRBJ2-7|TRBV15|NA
CATSSSGHRGNEQYF
TGTGCCACCAGCAGTTCGGGGCACCGCGGGAACGAGCAGTACTTC
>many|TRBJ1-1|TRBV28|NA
CASSSPQGFAEAFF
TGTGCCAGCAGTTCTCCACAAGGGTTTGCTGAAGCTTTCTTT
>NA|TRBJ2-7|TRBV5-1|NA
CASSSGLKEGRSYEQYF
TGCGCCAGCAGCTCGGGTCTGAAGGAGGGAAGGTCCTACGAGCAGTACTTC
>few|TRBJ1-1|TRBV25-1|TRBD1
CASSVGTEGNTEAFF
TGTGCCAGCAGTGTTGGGACAGAAGGGAACACTGAAGCTTTCTTT
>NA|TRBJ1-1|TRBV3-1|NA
CASSQKRGHTEAFF
TGTGCCAGCAGCCAAAAGCGGGGGCACACTGAAGCTTTCTTT
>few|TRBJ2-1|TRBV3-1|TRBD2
CASSQAKLAGDNEQFF
TGTGCCAGCAGCCAAGCGAAACTAGCGGGGGACAATGAGCAGTTCTTC
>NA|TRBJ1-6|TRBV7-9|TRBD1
CASSPGTGVGNSPLHF
TGTGCCAGCAGCCCCGGGACAGGGGTAGGAAATTCACCCCTCCACTTT
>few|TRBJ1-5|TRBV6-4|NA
CASSYSKQSNQPQHF
TGTGCCAGCAGTTACTCGAAACAGAGCAATCAGCCCCAGCATTTT
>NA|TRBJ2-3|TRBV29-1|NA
CSVEGPNTDTQYF
TGCAGCGTTGAAGGGCCGAACACAGATACGCAGTATTTT
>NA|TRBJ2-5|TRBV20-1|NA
CSARDVTQQETQYF
TGCAGTGCTAGAGATGTTACCCAGCAAGAGACCCAGTACTTC
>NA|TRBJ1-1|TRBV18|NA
CASSRREWLEAFF
TGTGCCAGCTCACGGAGGGAGTGGCTTGAAGCTTTCTTT
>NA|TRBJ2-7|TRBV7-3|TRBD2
CASSPTSGRFYEQYF
TGTGCCAGCAGCCCGACTAGCGGGAGGTTCTACGAGCAGTACTTC
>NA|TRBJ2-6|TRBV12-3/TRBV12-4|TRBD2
CASSSRTSGLAGANVLTF
TGTGCCAGCAGTTCCCGGACTAGTGGACTTGCTGGGGCCAACGTCCTGACTTTC
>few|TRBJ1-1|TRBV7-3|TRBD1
CASSSRQGAFF
TGTGCCAGCAGCTCTAGACAGGGGGCTTTCTTT
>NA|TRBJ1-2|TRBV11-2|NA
CASSLERQGYGYTF
TGTGCCAGCAGCTTAGAGCGGCAGGGCTATGGCTACACCTTC
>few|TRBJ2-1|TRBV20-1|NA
CSARGRGYNEQFF
TGCAGTGCTAGAGGTAGGGGTTACAATGAGCAGTTCTTC
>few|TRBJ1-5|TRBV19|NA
CASSTAGGYQPQHF
TGTGCCAGTAGTACCGCGGGAGGGTATCAGCCCCAGCATTTT
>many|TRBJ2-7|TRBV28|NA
CASSLAGFGYEQYF
TGTGCCAGCAGTTTGGCGGGGTTTGGCTACGAGCAGTACTTC
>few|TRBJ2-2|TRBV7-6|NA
CASSLPLLGTGELFF
TGTGCCAGCAGCTTACCCCTCCTAGGCACCGGGGAGCTGTTTTTT
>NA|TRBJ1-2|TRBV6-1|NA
CASSEAPGGNYGYTF
TGTGCCAGCAGTGAAGCGCCAGGTGGGAACTATGGCTACACCTTC
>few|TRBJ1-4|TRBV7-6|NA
CASSLEEGTTNEKLFF
TGTGCCAGCAGCTTAGAGGAGGGAACAACTAATGAAAAACTGTTTTTT
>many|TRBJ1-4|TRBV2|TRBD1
CASNRGLNSNEKLFF
TGTGCCAGCAACAGGGGGCTCAACTCTAATGAAAAACTGTTTTTT
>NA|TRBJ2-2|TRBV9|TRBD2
CASSPRTSGLNTGELFF
TGTGCCAGCAGCCCTCGGACTAGCGGACTAAACACCGGGGAGCTGTTTTTT
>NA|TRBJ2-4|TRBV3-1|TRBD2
CASSQDSRASGSGKNIQYF
TGTGCCAGCAGCCAAGACTCTAGGGCTAGCGGGAGCGGCAAAAACATTCAGTACTTC
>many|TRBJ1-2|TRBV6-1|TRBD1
CASSEGQGFANYGYTF
TGTGCCAGCAGTGAGGGACAGGGGTTTGCTAACTATGGCTACACCTTC
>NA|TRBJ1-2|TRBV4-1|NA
CASSPTEDRSYGYTF
TGCGCCAGCAGCCCGACGGAAGACAGGAGCTATGGCTACACCTTC
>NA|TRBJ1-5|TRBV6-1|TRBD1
CASTSGQGNQPQHF
TGTGCCAGCACTTCGGGACAGGGTAATCAGCCCCAGCATTTT
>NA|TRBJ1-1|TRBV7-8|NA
CASSLLGTGQPKMNTEAFF
TGTGCCAGCAGCTTACTGGGCACGGGGCAGCCCAAGATGAACACTGAAGCTTTCTTT
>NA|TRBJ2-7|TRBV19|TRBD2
CASSIWRESYEQYF
TGTGCCAGTAGTATTTGGCGGGAGTCTTACGAGCAGTACTTC
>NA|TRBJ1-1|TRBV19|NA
CASSASRGTEAFF
TGTGCCAGTAGTGCGTCTCGTGGCACTGAAGCTTTCTTT
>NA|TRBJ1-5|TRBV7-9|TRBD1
CASSGQGASQPQHF
TGTGCCAGCAGCGGACAGGGGGCTTCGCAGCCCCAGCATTTT
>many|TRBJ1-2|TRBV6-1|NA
CASRRGQLSYGYTF
TGTGCCAGCAGAAGAGGACAGCTCTCGTATGGCTACACCTTC
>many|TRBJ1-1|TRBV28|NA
CASTVTGNTEAFF
TGTGCCAGCACCGTGACAGGGAACACTGAAGCTTTCTTT
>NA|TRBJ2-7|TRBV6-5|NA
CASSYSNYGYYEQYF
TGTGCCAGCAGTTACTCGAATTATGGCTACTACGAGCAGTACTTC
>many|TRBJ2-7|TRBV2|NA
CASSETGSSTYEQYF
TGTGCCAGCAGTGAAACCGGGAGTTCGACCTACGAGCAGTACTTC
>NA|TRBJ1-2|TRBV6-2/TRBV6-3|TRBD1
CASSPPGGHGYTF
TGTGCCAGCAGTCCCCCAGGGGGCCATGGCTACACCTTC
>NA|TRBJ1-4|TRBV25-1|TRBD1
CASSDEGTGRTLNEKLFF
TGTGCCAGCAGTGATGAGGGGACAGGGAGGACCCTTAATGAAAAACTGTTTTTT
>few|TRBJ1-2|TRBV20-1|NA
CSAKGLFYGYTF
TGCAGTGCGAAGGGTTTATTCTATGGCTACACCTTC
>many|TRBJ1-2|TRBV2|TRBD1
CARGTEMSYGYTF
TGTGCCAGAGGGACAGAAATGAGCTATGGCTACACCTTC
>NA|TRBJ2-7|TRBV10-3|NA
CAISPGGTYEQYF
TGTGCCATCAGCCCAGGGGGGACCTACGAGCAGTACTTC
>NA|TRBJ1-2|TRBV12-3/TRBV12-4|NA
CASIGQANYGYTF
TGTGCCAGCATCGGGCAGGCAAACTATGGCTACACCTTC
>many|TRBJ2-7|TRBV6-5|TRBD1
CASSYLRDRTYEQYF
TGTGCCAGCAGTTACCTACGGGACAGGACCTACGAGCAGTACTTC
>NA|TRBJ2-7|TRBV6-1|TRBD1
CASSQGADEQYF
TGTGCCAGCAGCCAGGGGGCTGACGAGCAGTACTTC
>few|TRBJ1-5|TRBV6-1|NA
CASSEEAVLYSNQPQHF
TGTGCCAGCAGTGAAGAAGCAGTTCTCTATAGCAATCAGCCCCAGCATTTT